This TCR beta chain appears in the sequencing data of a study of cytomegalovirus exposure and HLA in healthy donors. Study details: Genotyping showed around 81% of roughly 400 donors falling in the Caucasian-associated ancestry cluster. Findings and limits, study-wide: In an earlier analysis, productive rearrangement rates for most beta V segments clustered near 87% or 30%. The classifier reportedly diagnosed cytomegalovirus status with high sensitivity and specificity. Among CMV-associated TCR beta chains, most appeared HLA-restricted in a later analysis.

The primer mix had 60 Vbeta and 13 Jbeta primers. Only in-frame clones appear in the TCRdb table, and some are missing; sequencing was by immunoSEQ multiplex PCR. The data show under 150,000 clones, 75% to 90% seen once. This CDR3 spans 16 amino acids. Turning to this clone: Its matching antigen is unknown.

The specimen sequenced was PBMCs. The TCR originated in a woman in her thirties in good health and CMV-seropositive. The chain has TRBV21-1 and TRBJ2-4; the table gives TRBD1 as D, unverified against the DNA. TRBV21-1 is described as a pseudogene. Written as DNA, the CDR3 is TGTGCCAGCAGCAAAGGGCCCCCTGACAGCAAAAACATTCAGTACTTC. Residues: CASSKGPPDSKNIQYF.